This T cell receptor beta chain appears in the sequencing data of a study of T cell responses to AZD1222 COVID-19 vaccine. On the study more broadly: Pooled samples include second doses given at about 4 or 12 weeks.

Details on this clone: Its antigen is unidentified.

Germline V lookup: CDR1 SGHVS, CDR2 FQNEAQ. This CDR3 has 15 amino acids. J lost 5 bases, V lost 5 bases, and 7 bases had no gene match. Assay: immunoSEQ multiplex PCR; the TCRdb copy retains only in-frame clones and omits some. The sample holds some 150,000 clones; about nine tenths are singletons and the top ten take around 3.6%. The study, taken as a whole, reports: After the peak T cell response, and only then, were repertoires sampled. A rise in Spike-specific TCR breadth and depth followed two AZD1222 doses. Baseline testing showed seropositivity in only five to seven AZD1222 recipients.

The sample here was peripheral blood, taken on day 0 of AZD1222 vaccination. V and J are TRBV7-8 and TRBJ2-3; 10 positions match TRBD2. The sequence was collected from an adult in good health. Here the CDR3 reads CASSLGLAIQDTQYF. The CDR3 DNA reads as TGTGCCAGCAGCCTGGGACTAGCGATACAAGATACGCAGTATTTT.